This TCR beta chain was sequenced for a study of shared clonotypes between healthy human individuals. The wider study: A few men and two women, aged 18 to 49, were donors. Broader study findings: Measured sharing among donors was expected to vary with sequencing depth.

This clone appeared a few times. Antigen: not known. Per the original data handling: ImmunoSEQ output held junction-only sequences without quality scores, so filtering differed. The data were produced by immunoSEQ multiplex PCR, yet TCRdb's version contains in-frame clones alone and is incomplete. The DNA was the basis for D and trimming; V, J and clone size are from that table. The sample lists about 490,000 clones, 79% seen once, with approximately 12% in the top ten. V was cut by 1 base and J by 2 bases, with 11 bases left in between. This CDR3 contains 15 residues. The germline V gene encodes CDR1 SGHDN and CDR2 FVKESK.

Sequenced input: PBMCs. The receptor was isolated from a middle-aged woman in good health. Some clones in this sample may be carry-over from other donors' samples. The genes are TRBV14 and TRBJ2-5; perhaps TRBD2 as D (6 bases). Here the CDR3 DNA reads TGTGCCAGCAGCCAAGCCATAGCGGCTCAAGAGACCCAGTACTTC. Translation gives CASSQAIAAQETQYF. The full variable domain, in which reference TRBV14 and TRBJ2-5 provide the parts outside the CDR3, is EAGVTQFPSHSVIEKGQTVTLRCDPISGHDNLYWYRRVMGKEIKFLLHFVKESKQDESGMPNNRFLAERTGGTYSTLKVQPAELEDSGVYFCASSQAIAAQETQYFGPGTRLLVL.